A selection of T cell receptor beta chains follows, all from one sample in a study of OX40 agonist ivuxolimab in advanced cancers. Sequencing was performed with immunoSEQ multiplex PCR; in TCRdb, only in-frame clones are kept and a portion is missing. This table has around 74,000 clones, 80% to 90% appearing once. Sequenced material: CD4+ or CD8+ T cells sorted from blood, taken in a trial of the OX40 agonist ivuxolimab. These TCRs come from an adult with an advanced solid tumor such as melanoma, head and neck, liver or kidney cancer. CDR3s include the opening cysteine and the closing phenylalanine or tryptophan. The D gene is left open where the match is weak. Only some rows state a clone size, as once, few, many or a class for expanded clones.

d_gene,j_gene,v_gene,len,abundance,CDR3nt,CDR3aa
NA,TRBJ1-3,TRBV14,15,NA,TGTGCCAGCAGCCAGTGGGACGTATCTGGAAACACCATATATTTT,CASSQWDVSGNTIYF
TRBD1,TRBJ2-7,TRBV6-5,13,NA,TGTGCCAGCAGTCTGGGACAGACCTACGAGCAGTACTTC,CASSLGQTYEQYF
TRBD1,TRBJ1-5,TRBV19,16,few,TGTGCCAGTAGTAGTAGTTGGGACAGGGCCAATCAGCCCCAGCATTTT,CASSSSWDRANQPQHF
NA,TRBJ1-3,TRBV9,15,NA,TGTGCCAGCAGCGTGACTGACAACTCTGGAAACACCATATATTTT,CASSVTDNSGNTIYF
NA,TRBJ2-5,TRBV5-1,13,NA,TGCGCCAGCAGCTTGAGTGGGCAAGAGACCCAGTACTTC,CASSLSGQETQYF
NA,TRBJ2-1,TRBV2,16,once,TGTGCCAGCAGTGAATTGGTGGGGTTATCCTACAATGAGCAGTTCTTC,CASSELVGLSYNEQFF
NA,TRBJ2-3,TRBV11-2,14,NA,TGTGCCAGCAGGCCGGGCGCTTACACAGATACGCAGTATTTT,CASRPGAYTDTQYF
NA,TRBJ1-5,TRBV4-1,15,NA,TGCGCCAGCAGCCCTGACAGAAATAGCAATCAGCCCCAGCATTTT,CASSPDRNSNQPQHF
NA,TRBJ2-7,TRBV19,14,NA,TGTGCCACCCGGGACTTGAGGGCACCCTACGAGCAGTACTTC,CATRDLRAPYEQYF
NA,TRBJ1-1,TRBV5-1,14,NA,TGCGCCAGCAGCCCACTAACCATGAACACTGAAGCTTTCTTT,CASSPLTMNTEAFF
NA,TRBJ2-3,TRBV18,12,NA,TGTGCCAGCTCACCAGCTAGCGATACGCAGTATTTT,CASSPASDTQYF
TRBD1,TRBJ2-3,TRBV2,15,NA,TGTGCCAGCAGACAGGGGTCAACTAGCACAGATACGCAGTATTTT,CASRQGSTSTDTQYF
TRBD1,TRBJ2-7,TRBV6-1,14,NA,TGTGCCAGCAGTGAACAGGGGGTCTCCTACGAGCAGTACTTC,CASSEQGVSYEQYF
TRBD1,TRBJ1-1,TRBV7-8,17,NA,TGTGCCAGCAGCTATAATCCGGGACAGGGCTCGAACACTGAAGCTTTCTTT,CASSYNPGQGSNTEAFF
TRBD2,TRBJ2-3,TRBV5-4,16,NA,TGTGCCAGCAGCCAACCAGCGGGGGCGGGCACAGATACGCAGTATTTT,CASSQPAGAGTDTQYF
NA,TRBJ2-1,TRBV19,15,NA,TGTGCCAGTAGTATAGGAGCGAGGAAAACAAATGAGCAGTTCTTC,CASSIGARKTNEQFF
TRBD1,TRBJ2-7,TRBV12-5,15,NA,TGTGCTAGTGGTTTCGTCCGGGACAGGGGGTACGAGCAGTACTTC,CASGFVRDRGYEQYF
TRBD1,TRBJ1-1,TRBV29-1,13,once,TGCAGCGGAAGACAGGGGGGAAGCACTGAAGCTTTCTTT,CSGRQGGSTEAFF
NA,TRBJ1-1,TRBV10-3,13,NA,TGTGCCATCAGTGAGTCTAGTCTCACTGAAGCTTTCTTT,CAISESSLTEAFF
TRBD1,TRBJ2-1,TRBV14,16,NA,TGTGCCAGCAGCCAAGCCTCACCGGGACAGCTCAATGAGCAGTTCTTC,CASSQASPGQLNEQFF
TRBD1,TRBJ2-1,TRBV7-3,15,NA,TGTGCCAGCAGCTTTGACAGGGGTTCCTACAATGAGCAGTTCTTC,CASSFDRGSYNEQFF
NA,TRBJ1-6,TRBV27,16,once,TGTGCCAGCGGGCCCTCAGAGGCCACCTATAATTCACCCCTCCACTTT,CASGPSEATYNSPLHF
TRBD1,TRBJ2-6,TRBV2,17,NA,TGTGCCAGCAGTGTCAACAGGGGCCGTCCTGGGGCCAACGTCCTGACTTTC,CASSVNRGRPGANVLTF
NA,TRBJ2-7,TRBV5-4,14,NA,TGTGCCAGCAGCTTTAGCGACAGCTCCTACGAGCAGTACTTC,CASSFSDSSYEQYF
NA,TRBJ2-7,TRBV6-5,14,NA,TGTGCCATAAGGAGGTCTAATTCCAACTACGAGCAGTACTTC,CAIRRSNSNYEQYF
NA,TRBJ2-3,TRBV7-9,15,NA,TGTGCCAGCAGCCCTACTGCAGCTAGCACAGATACGCAGTATTTT,CASSPTAASTDTQYF
NA,TRBJ2-7,TRBV2,13,NA,TGTGCCACCCACAGGGATGGGACCTACGAGCAGTACTTC,CATHRDGTYEQYF
NA,TRBJ1-1,TRBV19,12,NA,TGTGCCAGTAGCGTGGGTTACACTGAAGCTTTCTTT,CASSVGYTEAFF
TRBD2,TRBJ2-3,TRBV6-5,15,NA,TGTGCCAGCAGTTCTAGCGGGGGGGCTCCAGATACGCAGTATTTT,CASSSSGGAPDTQYF
NA,TRBJ2-3,TRBV2,15,NA,TGTGCCAGCAGACCCCAGAGTATCGAAGCAGATACGCAGTATTTT,CASRPQSIEADTQYF
NA,TRBJ2-5,TRBV18,12,NA,TGTGCCAGCTCACCAGATCGGGAGACCCAGTACTTC,CASSPDRETQYF
NA,TRBJ2-1,TRBV7-9,14,NA,TGTGCCAGCAACGTGCAGGGGATCGTGAATGAGCAGTTCTTC,CASNVQGIVNEQFF
TRBD1,TRBJ1-6,TRBV5-6,15,NA,TGTGCCAGCAATTCTTACGGGACAGGGAATTCACCCCTCCACTTT,CASNSYGTGNSPLHF
NA,TRBJ2-7,TRBV6-5,14,NA,TGTGCCAGCAGTTACTTGAGCCCCTCCTACGAGCAGTACTTC,CASSYLSPSYEQYF
TRBD2,TRBJ2-1,TRBV4-3,20,NA,TGCGCCAGCAGCCAAGCGCTTCGGGGCGGGAGTAGGTTCTTAGGGAATGAGCAGTTCTTC,CASSQALRGGSRFLGNEQFF
TRBD1,TRBJ2-7,TRBV4-3,16,NA,TGCGCCAGCAGCCAAGATCTGACAGGGGTATTACGGGAGCAGTACTTC,CASSQDLTGVLREQYF
NA,TRBJ2-3,TRBV7-6,14,NA,TGTGCCAGCAGCTTACCAGGGAGCACAGATACGCAGTATTTT,CASSLPGSTDTQYF
NA,TRBJ2-3,TRBV6-1,13,few,TGTGCCAGCAGTGCTTCCCGGGCGGATACGCAGTATTTT,CASSASRADTQYF
NA,TRBJ1-5,TRBV15,14,once,TGTGCCACCAGCAGGGACACAGGGAATCAGCCCCAGCATTTT,CATSRDTGNQPQHF
NA,TRBJ2-7,TRBV19,13,NA,TGTGCCAGTACCGGGCACAGGGCGGGCGAGCAGTACTTC,CASTGHRAGEQYF
TRBD1,TRBJ2-1,TRBV4-1,17,NA,TGCGCCAGCAGCCAAGATTTCAGGGGGAGCTCCTACAATGAGCAGTTCTTC,CASSQDFRGSSYNEQFF
NA,TRBJ1-2,TRBV19,14,NA,TGTGCCAGTAGTATAGCGGCGCAGGGAGGTGGCTACACCTTC,CASSIAAQGGGYTF
NA,TRBJ1-5,TRBV5-1,14,NA,TGCGCCAGCAGCTCGGACGGCCGAGGTCAGCCCCAGCATTTT,CASSSDGRGQPQHF
NA,TRBJ1-2,TRBV30,14,NA,TGTGCCTGGAGTGTCGGGGGGTCGGACTATGGCTACACCTTC,CAWSVGGSDYGYTF
NA,TRBJ1-2,TRBV10-3,14,NA,TGTGCCATAAGTGAAGAGGTTTTTAACTATGGCTACACCTTC,CAISEEVFNYGYTF
NA,TRBJ1-1,TRBV14,14,once,TGTGCCAGCAGCCAATTCAGGGCCCGCCTCGGGGCTTTCTTT,CASSQFRARLGAFF
TRBD1,TRBJ2-7,TRBV9,14,NA,TGTGCCAGCAGCGGCGGGACAGGGGGCGCAGAGCAGTACTTC,CASSGGTGGAEQYF